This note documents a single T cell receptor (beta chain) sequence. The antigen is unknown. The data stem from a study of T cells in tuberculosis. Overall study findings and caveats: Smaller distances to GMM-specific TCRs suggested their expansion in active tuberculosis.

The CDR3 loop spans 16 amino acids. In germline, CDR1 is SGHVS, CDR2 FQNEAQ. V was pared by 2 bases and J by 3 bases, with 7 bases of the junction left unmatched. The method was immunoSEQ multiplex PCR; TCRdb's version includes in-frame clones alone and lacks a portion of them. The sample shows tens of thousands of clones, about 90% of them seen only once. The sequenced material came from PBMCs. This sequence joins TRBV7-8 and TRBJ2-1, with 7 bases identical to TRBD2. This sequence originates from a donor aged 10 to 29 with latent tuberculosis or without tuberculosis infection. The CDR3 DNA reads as TGTGCCAGCAGCTTAAGAGCGGGGACCCTCTACAATGAGCAGTTCTTC. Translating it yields CASSLRAGTLYNEQFF. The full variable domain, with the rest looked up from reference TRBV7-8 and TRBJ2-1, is GAGVSQSPRYKVAKRGQDVALRCDPISGHVSLFWYQQALGQGPEFLTYFQNEAQLDKSGLPSDRFFAERPEGSVSTLKIQRTQQEDSAVYLCASSLRAGTLYNEQFFGPGTRLTVL.